These T cell receptor beta chains were read from a single sample in a study of blood T cell repertoires in COVID-19. This table comes from immunoSEQ multiplex PCR, and its TCRdb copy is limited to in-frame clones, with some not included. The table includes some 190,000 clones, 75% to 85% detected once. The material sequenced was peripheral blood. These receptors came from a woman aged 40 to 50 with COVID-19, enrolled during active disease. The CDR3 runs from the conserved cysteine through the conserved F or W. The D gene is left open where the match is weak. Not all rows give a size; the values are once, few, many and, for expanded clones, a class.

. 17 . TRBJ2-3 TRBV21-1 TGTGCCAGCACCCTACCCCCCCCCAAAACTAGCACAGATACGCAGTATTTT CASTLPPPKTSTDTQYF
. 15 . TRBJ2-2 TRBV15 TGTGCCACCAGCAGAGCCGGAGGCAGTTCGAGGGAGCTGTTTTTT CATSRAGGSSRELFF
. 13 . TRBJ1-3 TRBV3-1/TRBV3-2 TGTGCCAGCAGCCAAAATCTTGGAAACACCATATATTTT CASSQNLGNTIYF
. 13 . TRBJ1-2 TRBV6-6 TGTGCCAGCAGCCATGACTCCCCGGGGGGCTACACCTTC CASSHDSPGGYTF
. 15 . TRBJ1-3 TRBV3-1/TRBV3-2 TGTGCCAGCAGCCCGGACAGCTACTCTGGAAACACCATATATTTT CASSPDSYSGNTIYF
. 16 TRBD1 TRBJ1-3 TRBV9 TGTGCCAGCAGCGTAGCTCCCACAGGGGCTGGAAACACCATATATTTT CASSVAPTGAGNTIYF
. 14 . TRBJ1-3 TRBV6-5 TGTGCCAGCAGTTCCCCTTTCTCTGGAAACACCATATATTTT CASSSPFSGNTIYF
. 14 TRBD1 TRBJ1-2 TRBV24-1 TGTGCCACCAGTGAGGTGGGACAGAACTATGGCTACACCTTC CATSEVGQNYGYTF
once 16 TRBD2 TRBJ2-1 TRBV15 TGTGCCACCAGCAGCGGAGCGGGAGTACCCTACAATGAGCAGTTCTTC CATSSGAGVPYNEQFF
. 13 . TRBJ1-2 TRBV3-1/TRBV3-2 TGTGCCAGCAGCCAAGTGGGGGCGGGTGGCTACACCTTC CASSQVGAGGYTF
. 14 TRBD1 TRBJ1-5 TRBV19 TGTGCCAGTCGCCAAGCAGGGGGCGGTCAGCCCCAGCATTTT CASRQAGGGQPQHF
few 15 . TRBJ1-5 TRBV6-1 TGTGCCAGCAGTGAATATTCCGGTGAGTTTCAGCCCCAGCATTTT CASSEYSGEFQPQHF
. 15 TRBD2 TRBJ2-1 TRBV19 TGTGCCAGTAGAAGTCTAGCGGGGGTTGGGAATGAGCAGTTCTTC CASRSLAGVGNEQFF
. 13 . TRBJ2-1 TRBV6-5 TGTGCCAGCAGGGGACTCACTCACAATGAGCAGTTCTTC CASRGLTHNEQFF
. 15 . TRBJ2-5 TRBV7-3 TGTGCCAGCAGCTTACAGGCGGGGTCGGTCGAGACCCAGTACTTC CASSLQAGSVETQYF
. 15 TRBD2 TRBJ2-5 TRBV19 TGTGCCAGTAGTAGCGAGCGGGAGGGCAAAGAGACCCAGTACTTC CASSSEREGKETQYF
. 13 . TRBJ1-1 TRBV3-1/TRBV3-2 TGTGCCAGCAGCCAAGGGAGGTACACTGAAGCTTTCTTT CASSQGRYTEAFF
. 15 TRBD1 TRBJ2-3 TRBV6-5 TGTGCCAGCAACAAAAGGGGGCGAGGCACAGATACGCAGTATTTT CASNKRGRGTDTQYF
. 16 TRBD2 TRBJ2-1 TRBV19 TGTGCCAGTAGTCCAGGACTAGCGGGAGCCGGTAATGAGCAGTTCTTC CASSPGLAGAGNEQFF
few 17 TRBD2 TRBJ2-3 TRBV3-1/TRBV3-2 TGTGCCAGCAGCCAACCTAGGACTAGCGTCAAGTCAGATACGCAGTATTTT CASSQPRTSVKSDTQYF
. 14 TRBD1 TRBJ1-2 TRBV19 TGTGCCAGTAGTATACGGGGACAGGGTAATGGCTACACCTTC CASSIRGQGNGYTF
. 14 . TRBJ2-2 TRBV6-5 TGTGCCAGCTGGTGGTGGGGAGGCACCGGGGAGCTGTTTTTT CASWWWGGTGELFF
. 14 TRBD1 TRBJ1-6 TRBV4-2 TGTGCCAGCAGCCCCGGACAGGATAATTCACCCCTCCACTTT CASSPGQDNSPLHF
. 15 TRBD1 TRBJ1-5 TRBV15 TGTGCCACCAGCAGATGGACAGGGGGTGGGCAGCCCCAGCATTTT CATSRWTGGGQPQHF
. 15 TRBD1 TRBJ1-5 TRBV2 TGTGCCAGCAGTGTCGGGGACAGAAAAAATCAGCCCCAGCATTTT CASSVGDRKNQPQHF
many 15 . TRBJ2-7 TRBV20-1 TGCAGTGCTAGTTTAGACGACGGGAGTTCCTACGAGCAGTACTTC CSASLDDGSSYEQYF
. 17 TRBD1 TRBJ2-3 TRBV29-1 TGCAGCGTTGTTAAGATTCACGGGACAGGGGTTCGAGATACGCAGTATTTT CSVVKIHGTGVRDTQYF
. 17 . TRBJ2-3 TRBV3-1/TRBV3-2 TGTGCCAGCAGCCTTGGGGTTGGGGCGGAGAGCACAGATACGCAGTATTTT CASSLGVGAESTDTQYF
. 12 . TRBJ2-5 TRBV5-5 TGTGCCAGCAGCAGCCTTAAAGAGACCCAGTACTTC CASSSLKETQYF
once 13 . TRBJ2-1 TRBV7-9 TGTGCCAGCAGCTTTATCAGGTCGGATGAGCAGTTCTTC CASSFIRSDEQFF
. 10 . TRBJ2-5 TRBV2 TGTGCAAGCCAGGGTGAGACCCAGTACTTC CASQGETQYF
few 15 . TRBJ1-6 TRBV6-5 TGTGCCAGCAGCTCGCTGAGCTCCTATAATTCACCCCTCCACTTT CASSSLSSYNSPLHF
. 13 . TRBJ2-5 TRBV18 TGTGCCAGCTCTCAACAGGGGAGGGAGACCCAGTACTTC CASSQQGRETQYF
. 14 . TRBJ2-7 TRBV6-5 TGTGCCAGCAACCCGGGACACTCCGCTTACGAGCAGTACTTC CASNPGHSAYEQYF
. 13 . TRBJ2-5 TRBV7-7 TGTGCTAGCAGCTTAGCTATGACAGGTCCTAAGTACTTC CASSLAMTGPKYF
. 15 . TRBJ2-4 TRBV27 TGTGCCAGCAGTTTGGGCAGGGGAGCCAAAAACATTCAGTACTTC CASSLGRGAKNIQYF
. 14 . TRBJ1-5 TRBV6-5 TGTGCCAGCAGCGCTCGGACAGCAAATCAGCCCCAGCATTTT CASSARTANQPQHF
. 15 . TRBJ1-1 TRBV11-1 TGTGCCAGCAGCCCAACGGGAGGGGAGAACACTGAAGCTTTCTTT CASSPTGGENTEAFF
. 18 TRBD2 TRBJ2-2 TRBV5-4 TGTGCCAGCAGCCGAGGACTAGCGAAACCCCCTAACACCGGGGAGCTGTTTTTT CASSRGLAKPPNTGELFF
. 15 . TRBJ2-3 TRBV27 TGTGCCAGCAGTTTATCGAGGGCCAACACAGATACGCAGTATTTT CASSLSRANTDTQYF
. 13 . TRBJ1-5 TRBV6-5 TGTGCCAGTTCACTCGGAGGGGCTCAGCCCCAGCATTTT CASSLGGAQPQHF
. 16 . TRBJ2-3 TRBV3-1/TRBV3-2 TGTGCCAGCAGCCCGACGACTGTACTTCGCACAGATACGCAGTATTTT CASSPTTVLRTDTQYF
. 14 . TRBJ2-5 TRBV6-5 TGTGCCAGCAGTTATGGGCAGGGCCTGGAGACCCAGTACTTC CASSYGQGLETQYF